This T cell receptor beta chain was identified during a study of T cell responses to AZD1222 COVID-19 vaccine. The study's findings and limits: Spike-specific TCR breadth and depth went up after people got two AZD1222 doses.

Measured with immunoSEQ multiplex PCR; TCRdb has only the in-frame clones, and not every one. The sample shows 100,000 or so clones, roughly 86% of them seen only once. V was clipped by 4 bases and J by 4 bases, with 23 bases between them. The CDR3 spans 18 residues. CDR1 is MGHRA, CDR2 YSYEKL, per germline. Note on this clone: Its matching antigen is unknown.

Sequencing was performed on peripheral blood, taken on day 0 of AZD1222 vaccination. The clonotype was recovered from an adult in good health. The rearrangement links TRBV4-1 to TRBJ1-5; D possibly corresponds to TRBD1 (5 bases). The CDR3 region is CASSPANLGGVGNQPQHF. The DNA for the CDR3 is TGCGCCAGCAGCCCCGCGAATTTGGGAGGGGTAGGAAATCAGCCCCAGCATTTT.